This TCR beta chain was identified during a study of blood T cells in healthy people across ages. This clonotype was seen more than once but under ten times. The germline V gene encodes CDR1 MDHEN and CDR2 SYDVKM. V dropped 6 bases and J dropped 0; count of bases not matched to a gene: 12. This CDR3 contains 19 residues. A J-beta primer mix and a sample-barcoded 5' primer were used in a second PCR of roughly 6 to 11 cycles. MiXCR, run by TCRdb on the 5' RACE reads, gives a single entry per CDR3 protein. This sample carries roughly 500,000 distinct CDR3 sequences, 20% to 30% of them seen once, and the ten largest clones take around 10%. These data also formed part of another study, on T cells of mothers and their children.

This receptor was taken from a boy under 18 in good health. The chain couples TRBV28 to TRBJ2-4; 12 bases are a match to TRBD2. Sequencing used blood. CDR3 in DNA: TGTGCCAGCAGCCCGGGAGTGCTAGCGGGGGGGCCAGCCAAAAACATTCAGTACTTC. Protein: CASSPGVLAGGPAKNIQYF.